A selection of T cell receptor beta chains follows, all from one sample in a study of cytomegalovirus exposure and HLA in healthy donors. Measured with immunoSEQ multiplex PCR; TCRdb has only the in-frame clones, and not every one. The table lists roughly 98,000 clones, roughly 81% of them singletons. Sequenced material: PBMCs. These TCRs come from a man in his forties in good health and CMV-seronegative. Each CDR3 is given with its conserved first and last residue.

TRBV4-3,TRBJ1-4,CASSPQLGREKLFF
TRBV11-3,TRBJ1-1,CASSPQGLNTEAFF
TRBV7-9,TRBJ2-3,CSSSSTTGSTTDTQYF
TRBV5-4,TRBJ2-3,CASSLTSGATDTQYF
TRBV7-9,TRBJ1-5,CASTWGDRPQHF
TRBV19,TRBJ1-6,CASSIDGTGSSPLHF
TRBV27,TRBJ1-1,CASSLSRYRAMNTEAFF
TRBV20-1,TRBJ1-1,CKAAHEAFF
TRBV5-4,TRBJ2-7,CASSLRTGGYEQYF
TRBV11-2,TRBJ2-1,CASSLVAGLGENEQFF
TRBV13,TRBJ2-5,CASSLESGTGAYF
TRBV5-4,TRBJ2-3,CASSSGLAGGSDTQYF
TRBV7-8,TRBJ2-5,CASSLNLRTQETQYF
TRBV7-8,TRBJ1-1,CASAYGNTEAFF
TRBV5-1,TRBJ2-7,CASSSMDRVYEQYF